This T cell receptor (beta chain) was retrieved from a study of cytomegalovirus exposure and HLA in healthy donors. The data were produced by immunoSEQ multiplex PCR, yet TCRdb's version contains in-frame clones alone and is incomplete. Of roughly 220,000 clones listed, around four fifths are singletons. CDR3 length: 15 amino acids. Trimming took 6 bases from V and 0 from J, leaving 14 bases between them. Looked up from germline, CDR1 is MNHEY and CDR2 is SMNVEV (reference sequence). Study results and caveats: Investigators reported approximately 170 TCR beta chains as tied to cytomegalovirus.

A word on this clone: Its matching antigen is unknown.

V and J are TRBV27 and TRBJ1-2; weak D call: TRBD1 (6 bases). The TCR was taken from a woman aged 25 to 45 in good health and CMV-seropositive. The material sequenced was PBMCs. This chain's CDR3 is CASRLLGGANYGYTF. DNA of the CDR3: TGTGCCAGCAGACTTTTAGGGGGGGCTAACTATGGCTACACCTTC.